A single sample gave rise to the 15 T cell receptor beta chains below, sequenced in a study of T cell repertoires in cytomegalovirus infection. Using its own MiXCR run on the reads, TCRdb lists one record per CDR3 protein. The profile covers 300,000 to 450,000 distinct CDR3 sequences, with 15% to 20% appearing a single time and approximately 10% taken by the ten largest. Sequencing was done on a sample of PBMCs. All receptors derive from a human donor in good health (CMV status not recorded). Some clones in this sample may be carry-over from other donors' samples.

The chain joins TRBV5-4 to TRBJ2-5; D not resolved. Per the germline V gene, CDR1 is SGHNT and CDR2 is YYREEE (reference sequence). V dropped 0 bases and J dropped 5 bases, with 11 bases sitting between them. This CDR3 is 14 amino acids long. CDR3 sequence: CASSLGGSGETQYF. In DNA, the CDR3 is TGTGCCAGCAGCTTGGGGGGATCTGGGGAGACCCAGTACTTC.

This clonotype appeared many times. This CDR3 reads CASSAGQGKGNTIYF. In DNA, the CDR3 is TGTGCCAGCAGCGCCGGGCAGGGCAAAGGAAACACCATATATTTT. The chain carries TRBV7-2 and TRBJ1-3; tentatively, D is TRBD1 (5 bases). V was shortened by 5 bases and J by 4 bases, with 15 bases between the two germline ends. The germline gives CDR1 SGHTA, CDR2 FQGNSA. The CDR3 sequence is 15 residues long.

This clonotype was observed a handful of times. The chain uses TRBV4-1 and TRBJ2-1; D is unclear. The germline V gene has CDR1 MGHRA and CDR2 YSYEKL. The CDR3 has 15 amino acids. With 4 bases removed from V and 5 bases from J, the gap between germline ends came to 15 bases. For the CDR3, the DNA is TGCGCCAGCAGCCCTCCGGTAGGAAAGCACAATGAGCAGTTCTTC. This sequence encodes CASSPPVGKHNEQFF.

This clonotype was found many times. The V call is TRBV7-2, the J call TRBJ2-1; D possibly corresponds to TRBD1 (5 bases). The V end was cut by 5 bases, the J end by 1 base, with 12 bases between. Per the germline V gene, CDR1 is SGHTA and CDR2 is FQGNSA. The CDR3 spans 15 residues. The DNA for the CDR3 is TGTGCCAGCAGCCCAGGGTTAGGTTCCTACAATGAGCAGTTCTTC. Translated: CASSPGLGSYNEQFF.

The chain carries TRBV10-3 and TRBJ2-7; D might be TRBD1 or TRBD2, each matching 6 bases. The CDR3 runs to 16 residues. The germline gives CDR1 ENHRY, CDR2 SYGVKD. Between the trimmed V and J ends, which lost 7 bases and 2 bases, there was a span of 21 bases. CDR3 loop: CAITPGVAALTYEQYF. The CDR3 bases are TGTGCCATCACCCCAGGGGTAGCGGCATTGACCTACGAGCAGTACTTC.

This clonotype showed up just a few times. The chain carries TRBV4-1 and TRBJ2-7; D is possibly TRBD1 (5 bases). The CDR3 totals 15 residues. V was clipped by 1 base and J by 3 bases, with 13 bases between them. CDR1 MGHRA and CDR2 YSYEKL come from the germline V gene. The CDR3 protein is CASSQGPQGNYEQYF. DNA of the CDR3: TGCGCCAGCAGCCAAGGTCCCCAGGGAAACTACGAGCAGTACTTC.

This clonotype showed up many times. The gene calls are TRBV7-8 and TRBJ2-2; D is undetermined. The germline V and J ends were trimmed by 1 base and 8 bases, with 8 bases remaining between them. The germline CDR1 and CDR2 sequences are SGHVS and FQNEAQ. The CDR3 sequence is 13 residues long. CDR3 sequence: CASSLGLAGELFF. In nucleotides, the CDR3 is TGTGCCAGCAGCTTAGGACTGGCAGGGGAGCTGTTTTTT.

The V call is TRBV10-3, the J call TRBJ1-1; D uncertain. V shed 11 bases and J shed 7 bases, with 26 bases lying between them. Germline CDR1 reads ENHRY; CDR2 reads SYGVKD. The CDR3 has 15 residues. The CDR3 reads CASGGSPAPTIEAFF. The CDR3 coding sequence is TGTGCCTCCGGCGGTAGTCCGGCACCGACAATTGAAGCTTTCTTT.

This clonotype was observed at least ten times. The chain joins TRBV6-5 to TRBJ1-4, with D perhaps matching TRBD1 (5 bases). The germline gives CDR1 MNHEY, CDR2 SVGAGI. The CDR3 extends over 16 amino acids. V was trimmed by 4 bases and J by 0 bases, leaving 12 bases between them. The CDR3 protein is CASSLRGPATNEKLFF. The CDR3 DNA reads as TGTGCCAGCAGTTTGAGGGGCCCCGCAACTAATGAAAAACTGTTTTTT.

The CDR3 loop is CASNWGLNQPQHF. The CDR3 DNA is TGTGCCAGCAATTGGGGGTTAAATCAGCCCCAGCATTTT. V is TRBV28 and J is TRBJ1-5; possible D gene TRBD1, 5 bases. Trimming removed 7 bases from V and 4 bases from J, with 11 bases in between. This CDR3 spans 13 amino acids. Germline V gene data show CDR1 as MDHEN and CDR2 as SYDVKM. The full variable domain, with the rest looked up from reference TRBV28 and TRBJ1-5, is DVKVTQSSRYLVKRTGEKVFLECVQDMDHENMFWYRQDPGLGLRLIYFSYDVKMKEKGDIPEGYSVSREKKERFSLILESASTNQTSMYLCASNWGLNQPQHFGDGTRLSIL.

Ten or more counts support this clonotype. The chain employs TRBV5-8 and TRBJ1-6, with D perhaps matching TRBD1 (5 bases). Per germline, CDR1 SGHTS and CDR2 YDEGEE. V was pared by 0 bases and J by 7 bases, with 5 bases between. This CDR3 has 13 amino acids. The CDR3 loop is CASSLGQNSPLHF. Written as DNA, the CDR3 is TGTGCCAGCAGCTTGGGACAGAATTCACCCCTCCACTTT.

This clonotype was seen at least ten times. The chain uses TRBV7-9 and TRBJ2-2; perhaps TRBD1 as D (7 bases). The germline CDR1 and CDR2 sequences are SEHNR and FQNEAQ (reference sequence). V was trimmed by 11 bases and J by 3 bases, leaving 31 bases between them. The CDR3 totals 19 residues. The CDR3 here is CASQGGQRRYAEDTGELFF. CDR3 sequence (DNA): TGTGCCTCCCAGGGGGGACAGCGCCGTTATGCAGAAGACACCGGGGAGCTGTTTTTT. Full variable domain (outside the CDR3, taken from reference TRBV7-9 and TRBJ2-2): DTGVSQNPRHKITKRGQNVTFRCDPISEHNRLYWYRQTLGQGPEFLTYFQNEAQLEKSRLLSDRFSAERPKGSFSTLEIQRTEQGDSAMYLCASQGGQRRYAEDTGELFFGEGSRLTVL.

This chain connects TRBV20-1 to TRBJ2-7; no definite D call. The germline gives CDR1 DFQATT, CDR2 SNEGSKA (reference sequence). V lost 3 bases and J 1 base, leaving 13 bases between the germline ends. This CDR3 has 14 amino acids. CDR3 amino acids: CSASRMSGSYEQYF. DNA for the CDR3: TGCAGTGCTAGTAGGATGTCCGGGTCCTACGAGCAGTACTTC.

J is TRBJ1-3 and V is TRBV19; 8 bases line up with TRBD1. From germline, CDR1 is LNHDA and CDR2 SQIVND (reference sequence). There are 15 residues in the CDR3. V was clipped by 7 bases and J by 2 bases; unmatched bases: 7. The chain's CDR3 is CASMVAGGAGNTIYF. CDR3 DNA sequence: TGTGCCAGTATGGTCGCAGGGGGCGCTGGAAACACCATATATTTT. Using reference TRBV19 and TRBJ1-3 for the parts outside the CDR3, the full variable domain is DGGITQSPKYLFRKEGQNVTLSCEQNLNHDAMYWYRQDPGQGLRLIYYSQIVNDFQKGDIAEGYSVSREKKESFPLTVTSAQKNPTAFYLCASMVAGGAGNTIYFGEGSWLTVV.

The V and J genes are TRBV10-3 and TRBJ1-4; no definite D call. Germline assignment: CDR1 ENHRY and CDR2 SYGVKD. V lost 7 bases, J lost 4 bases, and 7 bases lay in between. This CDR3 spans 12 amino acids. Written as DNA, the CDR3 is TGTGCCATCAAAGATAATAATGAAAAACTGTTTTTT. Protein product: CAIKDNNEKLFF.